The 5 T cell receptor beta chains below come from one sample, sequenced in a study of shared clonotypes between healthy human individuals. Clones were sequenced by immunoSEQ multiplex PCR, and TCRdb holds only the in-frame ones, with some missing. This sample carries 2 million to 3 million clones, roughly 93% of them seen once, and the ten largest clones take around 0.37%. The specimen sequenced was naive CD4+ T cells from PBMCs. The sample's subset: CD45RA+ positively selected. These receptors all stem from a man younger than 30 in good health. Some clones in this sample may be carry-over from other donors' samples.

This clone showed up just once. Other DNA sequences in the sample encode the same CDR3. CDR3 coding DNA: TGTGCCATCAGCGCCGGGATTAACTATGGCTACACCTTC. Its protein is CAISAGINYGYTF. The chain combines TRBV10-3 with TRBJ1-2, with D unresolved. Trimming stripped 6 bases from V and 1 base from J, with 9 bases between. Germline V lookup: CDR1 ENHRY, CDR2 SYGVKD. The CDR3 is 13 residues long.

The chain uses TRBV9 and TRBJ2-7; 9 bases are shared with TRBD2. Germline loops: CDR1 SGDLS, CDR2 YYNGEE. The CDR3 is 16 amino acids. The trim removed 0 bases at V and 0 bases at J, leaving 4 bases unmatched. CDR3 residues: CASSVDVAGDSYEQYF. In nucleotides, the CDR3 is TGTGCCAGCAGCGTAGATGTAGCGGGAGACTCCTACGAGCAGTACTTC.

The rearrangement joins TRBV5-1 to TRBJ2-2; TRBD2 aligns across 13 bases. The J segment lost 5 bases and the V segment lost 3 bases, leaving 7 bases of the junction unmatched. Looked up from germline, CDR1 is SGHRS and CDR2 is YFSETQ. This CDR3 region has 17 residues. CDR3 nucleotides: TGCGCCAGCAGCTCAGGGACTAGCGGGACTCTGACCGGGGAGCTGTTTTTT. Translated, it gives CASSSGTSGTLTGELFF. Variable domain in full (rest from reference TRBV5-1 and TRBJ2-2): KAGVTQTPRYLIKTRGQQVTLSCSPISGHRSVSWYQQTPGQGLQFLFEYFSETQRNKGNFPGRFSGRQFSNSRSEMNVSTLELGDSALYLCASSSGTSGTLTGELFFGEGSRLTVL.

The V and J genes are TRBV6-5 and TRBJ1-1, with no clear D. The V gene lost 7 bases and the J gene lost 4 bases, with 16 bases spanning the gap. CDR1 is MNHEY, CDR2 SVGAGI, per germline. This CDR3 spans 14 amino acids. The CDR3 DNA is TGTGCCAGCACCCTAAGACAAGCGGGCACTGAAGCTTTCTTT. Its translation: CASTLRQAGTEAFF.

The CDR3 nucleotides read TGCGCCAGCAGCTTTAGCCTAGCGGGAGGCGGGGATGAGCAGTTCTTC. It encodes CASSFSLAGGGDEQFF. J is TRBJ2-1 and V is TRBV5-1; 11 nucleotides align to TRBD2. The CDR3 length is 16 residues. The germline V gene has CDR1 SGHRS and CDR2 YFSETQ. Trimming removed 2 bases from V and 8 bases from J; junction bases left unmatched: 9.